This T cell receptor beta chain was retrieved from a study of shared clonotypes between healthy human individuals. Naive CD8 populations comprised CD45RO-negative cells positively selected for CCR7, excluding terminally differentiated effector memory CD45RA+ cells. CDR1 and CDR2 from the germline V gene are SGHRS and YFSETQ. The CDR3 length is 12 residues. V was pared by 0 bases and J by 4 bases, with 4 bases between. Method: immunoSEQ multiplex PCR; TCRdb's copy keeps in-frame clones and lacks some. The repertoire includes millions of clones, about 95% of them detected once, and 1.1% sits in the top ten.

The rearrangement uses TRBV5-1 and TRBJ1-1; D uncertain. The sample consisted of naive CD8+ T cells sorted from blood. The TCR originated in a man younger than 30 in good health. The CDR3: CASSLDSTEAFF. CDR3 in DNA: TGCGCCAGCAGCTTGGACAGCACTGAAGCTTTCTTT.